This TCR beta chain emerged from a study of shared clonotypes between healthy human individuals. Turning to the study itself: Two female and a few male donors aged 18 to 49 were enrolled. Three plates were used per donor for CD4 naive, three for CD4 memory, two for CD8 naive and one for CD8 memory.

General study results and limits: Rarefaction analysis demonstrated incomplete sorted-subset sequencing notwithstanding large depth.

Germline CDR1 is GTSNPN and CDR2 is SVGIG (reference sequence). The V gene lost 2 bases and the J gene lost 5 bases, with 9 bases spanning the gap. The CDR3 runs to 12 residues. This clone was counted between two and nine times. Antigen specificity is unknown. Other DNA sequences in the sample encode the same CDR3. Measured with immunoSEQ multiplex PCR; TCRdb has only the in-frame clones, and not every one. Of some 980,000 clones detected, 76% appear once; the ten largest clones hold about 1.5%. None of the donors, who were healthy HIV-negative adults, had recently had acute infections or vaccinations.

The V gene is TRBV30, the J gene TRBJ1-2, with D maybe TRBD1 (5 bases). Sequencing used memory CD4+ T cells sorted from blood. As to subset: CD45RA-negative fraction. This TCR came from a man younger than 35 in good health. CDR3 nucleotide sequence: TGTGCCTGGAGTAGGGGCAATTATGGCTACACCTTC. Amino acid sequence: CAWSRGNYGYTF.